Listed below are T cell receptor beta chains from one sample, sequenced in a study of blood T cell repertoires in COVID-19. The assay was immunoSEQ multiplex PCR, and TCRdb's table has in-frame clones only and misses some. This table holds about 90,000 clones, 87% found once. The sequenced material came from peripheral blood. The receptors stem from a male donor with acute or convalescent COVID-19. Each CDR3 is given without its conserved first and last residue. A D gene is named only where the DNA matches it firmly.

J gene	V gene	D gene	CDR3 protein
TRBJ1-4	TRBV4-1	TRBD1	ASSPTGTGTEKLF
TRBJ2-1	TRBV7-2	TRBD2	ASSLTSGGSNEQF
TRBJ1-6	TRBV30	NA	AWSDRVEAPLH
TRBJ2-3	TRBV11-2	TRBD2	ASSTRAGGPDTQY
TRBJ2-3	TRBV27	NA	ASSLKAPPTPGSDTQY
TRBJ1-2	TRBV28	NA	ASSSGVYGYT
TRBJ1-1	TRBV7-2	TRBD1	ASSLRLGQGNTEAF
TRBJ1-5	TRBV5-1	TRBD1	ARPRGQGFVQPQH
TRBJ2-7	TRBV19	TRBD2	ASSQSGGDSYEQY
TRBJ1-2	TRBV2	TRBD1	ASSEGGTGDAYGYT
TRBJ2-2	TRBV7-8	NA	ASSLTITGELF
TRBJ2-3	TRBV5-1	TRBD2	ASSFGASGAVTQY
TRBJ1-6	TRBV10-3	NA	AISQSTGGAPDSPLH
TRBJ1-4	TRBV6-5	TRBD1	ASSPGTGENEKLF
TRBJ2-7	TRBV29-1	TRBD1	SVGTGLAEQY
TRBJ1-5	TRBV18	NA	ASSPFDRGGQPQH